Listed below are T cell receptor beta chains from one sample, sequenced in a study of PD-L1 blockade in urothelial cancer. Produced via immunoSEQ multiplex PCR; TCRdb's table is partial and in-frame only. Seen here are fewer than 60,000 clones, more than 75% observed once, and the top ten hold approximately 1.5%. The material sequenced was PBMCs, taken around atezolizumab (anti-PD-L1) treatment. The receptors derive from a man aged 50 to 59 with urothelial cancer. Both conserved end residues are part of each CDR3.

j_call v_call cdr3_aa
TRBJ2-1 TRBV10-1 CASSGNYDEQFF
TRBJ2-5 TRBV9 CASSVVGGGETQYF
TRBJ1-2 TRBV6-1 CASSGTGGRGYTF
TRBJ2-4 TRBV19 CASSLQGAAKNIQYF
TRBJ2-5 TRBV28 CASSFILAAGTQETQYF
TRBJ2-1 TRBV25-1 CASSEYTSSYNEQFF
TRBJ2-3 TRBV9 CASSSRAGGRNTQYF
TRBJ2-5 TRBV9 CASSVGLAGRETQYF
TRBJ2-2 TRBV7-2 CASSRDRRNTGELFF
TRBJ1-5 TRBV5-1 CASSYGDSNQPQHF
TRBJ2-3 TRBV10-1 CASSGQVQDTQYF
TRBJ2-1 TRBV6-5 CASRRLAGANEQFF
TRBJ1-5 TRBV27 CASRTGSRRNQPQHF
TRBJ2-7 TRBV5-1 CASSRDRGYEQYF
TRBJ1-3 TRBV9 CASSVGAFGNTIYF
TRBJ2-1 TRBV7-2 CASSPIQRSSYNEQFF
TRBJ1-1 TRBV7-3 CASSLRGGGTSEAFF
TRBJ1-2 TRBV21-1 CASILRRDENYGYTF
TRBJ1-4 TRBV11-2 CASRYTGTGGGEKLFF
TRBJ2-1 TRBV19 CASRARDRAYNEQFF
TRBJ2-4 TRBV7-2 CASSLAGRGNIQYF
TRBJ2-1 TRBV15 CATSRDRRDLAGFIEQFF
TRBJ1-2 TRBV2 CASSEDSLYGYTF
TRBJ2-1 TRBV5-4 CASSLGDGRGGNEQFF
TRBJ2-2 TRBV6-1 CASSGGQESGELFF
TRBJ1-2 TRBV7-9 CASSLDATLYGYTF
TRBJ2-7 TRBV6-1 CASSEGQGDYEQYF
TRBJ1-5 TRBV27 CASSLMPGTGGSQPQHF
TRBJ2-5 TRBV11-3 CASSTFGGETQYF
TRBJ2-5 TRBV5-1 CASSLRSGLNGETQYF
TRBJ1-3 TRBV10-2 CASSERTNNIRNTIYF
TRBJ2-7 TRBV27 CASSSGLDSYEQYF
TRBJ2-3 TRBV30 CAWEVGGTQYF
TRBJ1-5 TRBV11-2 CASSPGFSNQPQHF
TRBJ2-3 TRBV4-3 CASSPGGRADGTQYF
TRBJ1-1 TRBV15 CATSRDGEQGEAFF
TRBJ1-5 TRBV10-1 CASSESVSGPQHF
TRBJ1-3 TRBV20-1 CSARGGDTIYF
TRBJ1-3 TRBV7-4 CASSFPGQVFSRSGNTIYF
TRBJ2-7 TRBV2 CASPRSSYEQYF
TRBJ2-1 TRBV30 CACSSGRFDNEQFF
TRBJ1-4 TRBV6-6 CASSVDRATNEKLFF
TRBJ2-3 TRBV27 CASSLLRLAGLSSTDTQYF
TRBJ2-1 TRBV9 CASSVGGGVNYNEQFF
TRBJ1-5 TRBV11-2 CASSATGQGAGQPQHF
TRBJ2-5 TRBV7-9 CASSLGTSGGQETQYF
TRBJ2-3 TRBV12-2 CASRLAKGNTTDTQYF
TRBJ2-3 TRBV5-8 CASSLGDRGGDTQYF
TRBJ2-5 TRBV4-1 CASSQGRLAGGLKTQYF
TRBJ2-6 TRBV9 CASNAGASGANVLTF
TRBJ1-5 TRBV4-3 CASSQDRARNQPQHF
TRBJ2-3 TRBV2 CASSEWRSGGAMDTQYF
TRBJ2-7 TRBV2 CASKRGFDEQYF
TRBJ2-1 TRBV14 CASSRRDRGTYNEQFF